The 6 T cell receptor beta chains listed next were all sequenced from one sample in a study of Ad26.COV2.S vaccination and SARS-CoV-2 variants (dated by TCRdb to about 2021). The label giving this sample's treatment or condition can be read as: 15 to 20 received Ad26.COV2.S at low or high dose, single or two shots; about 5 received placebo; per-sample allocation not given. Repertoires of vaccine and placebo recipients were sequenced from samples collected on day 63 after the first injection. Preparation of the library involved the immunoSEQ multiplex PCR assay. Here the immuneACCESS table is served through TCRdb, limited to in-frame sequences with V and J called. Missing clones are a known gap in these copies; in checked studies unresolved V genes cover under half, and the rest lacks a known reason. The sample table contains some 500,000 clones; only one count was recorded for 89% of them. The ten largest clones represent approximately 2.5% of the sample.

The source material was peripheral blood, sampled in a trial of Ad26.COV2.S vaccine versus placebo. Source of these receptors: a person between 18 and 65 years old who received the Ad26.COV2.S COVID-19 vaccine or a placebo.

The rearrangement links TRBV6-5 to TRBJ2-2, with 8 bases aligning to TRBD1. J gave up 4 bases and V 10 bases, and 11 bases lay outside the gene matches. CDR1 MNHEY and CDR2 SVGAGI come from the germline V gene. There are 15 residues in the CDR3. The CDR3 protein is CATGFSTGGTGELFF. Here the CDR3 DNA reads TGTGCCACTGGATTTTCTACAGGGGGCACCGGGGAGCTGTTTTTT.

The CDR3 region has the DNA TGTGCCACCAGCAGAGAGGGGCGGGAGGCTCAGTTCTTC. As protein: CATSREGREAQFF. The J gene is TRBJ2-1, the V gene TRBV15; 8 bases align to TRBD2. V shed 0 bases and J 13 bases; nucleotides not matched to a gene: 5. The CDR3 has 13 residues. CDR1 and CDR2 from the germline V gene are LNHNV and YYDKDF (reference sequence).

A few counts support this clone. The rearrangement joins TRBV9 to TRBJ2-2; the D is unclear. V gave up 2 bases and J gave up 6 bases, with 11 bases separating them. The CDR3 has 14 amino acids. CDR1 and CDR2 from the germline V gene are SGDLS and YYNGEE. The CDR3 here is CASSVDGDPGELFF. DNA for the CDR3: TGTGCCAGCAGCGTGGACGGAGATCCCGGGGAGCTGTTTTTT.

This sequence joins TRBV14 and TRBJ1-1; D call uncertain. The CDR3 spans 15 residues. V was clipped by 2 bases and J by 1 base, with 11 bases between them. CDR1 is SGHDN and CDR2 is FVKESK in the germline V gene. The CDR3, as DNA: TGTGCCAGCAGCCAAAGTCTCTGGCCGAACACTGAAGCTTTCTTT. It is translated as CASSQSLWPNTEAFF.

The chain has TRBV5-1 and TRBJ2-5, with D possibly being TRBD2 (6 bases). V was shortened by 0 bases and J by 5 bases, with 11 bases between the two germline ends. Germline V lookup: CDR1 SGHRS, CDR2 YFSETQ. CDR3 length equals 14 residues. The CDR3 loop is CASSLVWGRETQYF. Here the CDR3 DNA reads TGCGCCAGCAGCTTGGTTTGGGGGAGGGAGACCCAGTACTTC.

The V gene is TRBV5-1, the J gene TRBJ1-5; 7 nucleotides agree with TRBD1. This CDR3 comprises 17 residues. The germline gives CDR1 SGHRS, CDR2 YFSETQ. The J segment lost 1 base and the V segment lost 4 bases, leaving 11 bases of the junction unmatched. The CDR3: CASSSDRDSDSNQPQHF. The CDR3, as DNA: TGCGCCAGCAGCAGCGACAGGGACAGCGACAGCAATCAGCCCCAGCATTTT.